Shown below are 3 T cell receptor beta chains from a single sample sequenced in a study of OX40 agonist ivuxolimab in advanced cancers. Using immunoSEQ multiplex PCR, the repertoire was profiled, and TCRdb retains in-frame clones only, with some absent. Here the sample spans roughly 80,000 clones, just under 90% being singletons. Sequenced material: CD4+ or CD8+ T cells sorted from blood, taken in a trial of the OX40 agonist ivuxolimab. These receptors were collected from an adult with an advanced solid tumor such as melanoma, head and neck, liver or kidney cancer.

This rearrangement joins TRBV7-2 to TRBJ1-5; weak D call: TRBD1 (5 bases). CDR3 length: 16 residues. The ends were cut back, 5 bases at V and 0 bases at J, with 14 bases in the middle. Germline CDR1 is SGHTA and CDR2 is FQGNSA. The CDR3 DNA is TGTGCCAGCAGCCTATACGACAGATATAGCAATCAGCCCCAGCATTTT. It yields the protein CASSLYDRYSNQPQHF.

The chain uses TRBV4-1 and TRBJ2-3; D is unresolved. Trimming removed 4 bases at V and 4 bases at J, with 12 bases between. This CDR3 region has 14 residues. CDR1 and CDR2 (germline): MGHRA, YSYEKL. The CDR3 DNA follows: TGCGCCAGCAGCCCCGAAGATGCCCCAGATACGCAGTATTTT. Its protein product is CASSPEDAPDTQYF.

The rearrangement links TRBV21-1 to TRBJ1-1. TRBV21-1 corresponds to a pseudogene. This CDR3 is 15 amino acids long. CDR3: CASSLCPDGYTEAFF. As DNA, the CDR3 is TGTGCCAGCAGCCTTTGCCCCGACGGTTACACTGAAGCTTTCTTT.